These T cell receptor beta chains were read from a single sample in a study of T cell responses to AZD1222 COVID-19 vaccine. The protocol was immunoSEQ multiplex PCR, while the TCRdb copy is restricted to in-frame clones and leaves out a portion. The sample lists about 160,000 clones, roughly nine tenths seen once, with 5.1% in the top ten. Source: peripheral blood, taken on day 0 of AZD1222 vaccination. All receptors derive from an adult in good health. CDR3s include the opening cysteine and the closing phenylalanine or tryptophan. Rows give clone size only sometimes, using once, few, many, or a class for an expanded clone.

CDR3aa: CASSITVNTEAFF
j_gene: TRBJ1-1
v_gene: TRBV5-6
abundance: NA

CDR3aa: CASSPASGANVLTF
j_gene: TRBJ2-6
v_gene: TRBV7-3
abundance: NA

CDR3aa: CAWTGQGKGNEQFF
j_gene: TRBJ2-1
v_gene: TRBV30
abundance: few

CDR3aa: CASRRSGRVTDTQYF
j_gene: TRBJ2-3
v_gene: TRBV5-4
abundance: NA

CDR3aa: CASSPLLFGGRNEKLFF
j_gene: TRBJ1-4
v_gene: TRBV11-2
abundance: NA

CDR3aa: CASSEHNSGYTF
j_gene: TRBJ1-2
v_gene: TRBV2
abundance: NA

CDR3aa: CATSDYRDRAMNTEAFF
j_gene: TRBJ1-1
v_gene: TRBV24-1
abundance: NA

CDR3aa: CASSELTGFTEAFF
j_gene: TRBJ1-1
v_gene: TRBV28
abundance: NA

CDR3aa: CASSQDRSSYYEQYF
j_gene: TRBJ2-7
v_gene: TRBV4-2
abundance: NA

CDR3aa: CASSLQRNMQETQYF
j_gene: TRBJ2-5
v_gene: TRBV7-2
abundance: NA

CDR3aa: CASSLVVGIHGYTF
j_gene: TRBJ1-2
v_gene: TRBV7-9
abundance: NA

CDR3aa: CANTGQGVHSPLHF
j_gene: TRBJ1-6
v_gene: TRBV6-5
abundance: NA

CDR3aa: CASSMDVWRDREYGYTF
j_gene: TRBJ1-2
v_gene: TRBV19
abundance: NA

CDR3aa: CASSFTGDYGYTF
j_gene: TRBJ1-2
v_gene: TRBV11-2
abundance: NA

CDR3aa: CASSPSDFGAPLHF
j_gene: TRBJ1-6
v_gene: TRBV18
abundance: NA

CDR3aa: CASSLTLQGAQYF
j_gene: TRBJ2-3
v_gene: TRBV7-7
abundance: NA

CDR3aa: CASSLELAGAGEQFF
j_gene: TRBJ2-1
v_gene: TRBV5-1
abundance: NA

CDR3aa: CASSLADTQYF
j_gene: TRBJ2-3
v_gene: TRBV12-3/TRBV12-4
abundance: NA

CDR3aa: CASSAASTYEQYF
j_gene: TRBJ2-7
v_gene: TRBV25-1
abundance: NA

CDR3aa: CASSYPELAEAFF
j_gene: TRBJ1-1
v_gene: TRBV6-2/TRBV6-3
abundance: NA

CDR3aa: CASGQGLAQYF
j_gene: TRBJ2-5
v_gene: TRBV4-3
abundance: NA

CDR3aa: CASSVGRGPTDTQYF
j_gene: TRBJ2-3
v_gene: TRBV9
abundance: NA

CDR3aa: CASSYQPSVSYEQYF
j_gene: TRBJ2-7
v_gene: TRBV6-5
abundance: once

CDR3aa: CASSRTGVADYGYTF
j_gene: TRBJ1-2
v_gene: TRBV5-1
abundance: few

CDR3aa: CASSPDREGYGYTF
j_gene: TRBJ1-2
v_gene: TRBV9
abundance: NA

CDR3aa: CASSQHLSSYNEQFF
j_gene: TRBJ2-1
v_gene: TRBV7-9
abundance: NA

CDR3aa: CSAREGQGGEAFF
j_gene: TRBJ1-1
v_gene: TRBV29-1
abundance: NA

CDR3aa: CASSRSGPNYEQYF
j_gene: TRBJ2-7
v_gene: TRBV27
abundance: NA

CDR3aa: CASSQELLASTDTQYF
j_gene: TRBJ2-3
v_gene: TRBV4-1
abundance: NA

CDR3aa: CASSELPGGHLYGYTF
j_gene: TRBJ1-2
v_gene: TRBV25-1
abundance: NA

CDR3aa: CASRFIGFANTEAFF
j_gene: TRBJ1-1
v_gene: TRBV6-5
abundance: NA

CDR3aa: CASSPTSPDTQYF
j_gene: TRBJ2-3
v_gene: TRBV6-5
abundance: NA

CDR3aa: CATSREIGGGNEQFF
j_gene: TRBJ2-1
v_gene: TRBV15
abundance: NA

CDR3aa: CATSRARGLTPYEQYF
j_gene: TRBJ2-7
v_gene: TRBV15
abundance: NA

CDR3aa: CASSPTRATNYGYTF
j_gene: TRBJ1-2
v_gene: TRBV4-1
abundance: NA

CDR3aa: CASSSEIYGYTF
j_gene: TRBJ1-2
v_gene: TRBV19
abundance: NA

CDR3aa: CASSSTSGRYEQYF
j_gene: TRBJ2-7
v_gene: TRBV7-8
abundance: NA

CDR3aa: CASSLKTPYEQYF
j_gene: TRBJ2-7
v_gene: TRBV7-2
abundance: NA

CDR3aa: CSVSSGPWDTDTQYF
j_gene: TRBJ2-3
v_gene: TRBV29-1
abundance: NA

CDR3aa: CASSPSGTGDAFF
j_gene: TRBJ1-1
v_gene: TRBV12-3/TRBV12-4
abundance: NA

CDR3aa: CASRTGYNSPLHF
j_gene: TRBJ1-6
v_gene: TRBV7-6
abundance: few

CDR3aa: CASSPSGTSGRAWGNEQFF
j_gene: TRBJ2-1
v_gene: TRBV6-2/TRBV6-3
abundance: NA

CDR3aa: CASSYSGGRTYEQYF
j_gene: TRBJ2-7
v_gene: TRBV6-5
abundance: NA